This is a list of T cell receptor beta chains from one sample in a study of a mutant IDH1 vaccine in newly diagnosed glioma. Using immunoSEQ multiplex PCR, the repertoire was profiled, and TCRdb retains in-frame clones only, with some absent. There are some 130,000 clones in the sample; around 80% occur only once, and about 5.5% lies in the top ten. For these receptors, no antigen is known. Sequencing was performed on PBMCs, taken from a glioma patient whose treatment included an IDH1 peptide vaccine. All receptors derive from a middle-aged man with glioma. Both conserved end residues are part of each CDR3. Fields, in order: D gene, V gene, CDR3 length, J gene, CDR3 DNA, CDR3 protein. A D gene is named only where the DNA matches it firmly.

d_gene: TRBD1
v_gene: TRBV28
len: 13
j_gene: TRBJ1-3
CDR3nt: TGTGCCAGTATCAGGGGGTCTGGAAACACCATATATTTT
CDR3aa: CASIRGSGNTIYF

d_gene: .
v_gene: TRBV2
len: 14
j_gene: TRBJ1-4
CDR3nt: TGTGCCAGCAGTTATGACAGTAGGAGCGAAAAACTGTTTTTT
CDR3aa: CASSYDSRSEKLFF

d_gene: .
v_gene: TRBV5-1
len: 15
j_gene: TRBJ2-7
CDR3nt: TGCGCCAGCACCCCGACCGGGACGGACTCCTACGAGCAGTACTTC
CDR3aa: CASTPTGTDSYEQYF

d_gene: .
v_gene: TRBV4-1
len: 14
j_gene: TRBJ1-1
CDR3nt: TGCGCCAGCAGCCGAAGGGCCTTGAACACTGAAGCTTTCTTT
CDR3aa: CASSRRALNTEAFF

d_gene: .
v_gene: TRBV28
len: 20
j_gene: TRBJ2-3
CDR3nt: TGTGCCAGCAGTTTTGGGGAAATCTCTACTTGGGGGACGGACACAGATACGCAGTATTTT
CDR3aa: CASSFGEISTWGTDTDTQYF

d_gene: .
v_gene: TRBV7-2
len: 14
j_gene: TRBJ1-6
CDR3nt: TGTGCCAGCAGCCCAGGGGATTATAATTCACCCCTCCACTTT
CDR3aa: CASSPGDYNSPLHF

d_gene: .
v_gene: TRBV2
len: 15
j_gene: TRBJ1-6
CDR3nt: TGTGCCAGCAGTGATAGGGGCTCCCGTAATTCACCCCTCCACTTT
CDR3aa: CASSDRGSRNSPLHF

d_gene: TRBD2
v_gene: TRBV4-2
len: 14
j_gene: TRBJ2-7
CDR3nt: TGTGCCAGCAGCCAAGGAGCGGGGGAGGGCGAGCAGTACTTC
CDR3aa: CASSQGAGEGEQYF

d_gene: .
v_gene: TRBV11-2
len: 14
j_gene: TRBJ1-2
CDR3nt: TGTGCCAGCAGCATACCCGGGAAGAACTATGGCTACACCTTC
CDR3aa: CASSIPGKNYGYTF

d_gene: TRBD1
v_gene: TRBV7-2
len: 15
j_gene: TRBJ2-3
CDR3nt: TGTGCCAGCAGCTTTAGGGGACAGCTCACAGATACGCAGTATTTT
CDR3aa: CASSFRGQLTDTQYF

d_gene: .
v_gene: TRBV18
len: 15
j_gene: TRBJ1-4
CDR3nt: TGTGCCAGCTCACCAGTAGGACAGCTTAATGAAAAACTGTTTTTT
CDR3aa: CASSPVGQLNEKLFF

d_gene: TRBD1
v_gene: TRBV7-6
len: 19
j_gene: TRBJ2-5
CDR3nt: TGTGCCAGCAGCCCCCCCCGCGCGACAGGGCGAAAAAACGAAGAGACCCAGTACTTC
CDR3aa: CASSPPRATGRKNEETQYF

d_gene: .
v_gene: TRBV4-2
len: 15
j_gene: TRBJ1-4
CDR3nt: TGTGCCAGCAGCCAGGTGGGGGGCGCTAATGAAAAACTGTTTTTT
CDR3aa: CASSQVGGANEKLFF

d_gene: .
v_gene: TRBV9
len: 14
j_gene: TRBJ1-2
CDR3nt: TGTGCCAGCAGCCCAGGGGATTACAACTATGGCTACACCTTC
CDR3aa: CASSPGDYNYGYTF